This section outlines one T cell receptor (beta chain) sequence together with its context. It was with random hexamers that about 0.45 to 1 ug RNA was reverse transcribed. TCRdb fed the immunoSEQ multiplex PCR reads into MiXCR, producing one record per CDR3 protein. The table includes a few hundred thousand distinct CDR3 sequences, 95% detected once. This entry comes from a study of CD8 T cells in Susac syndrome. Germline CDR1 is MDHEN and CDR2 is SYDVKM. This CDR3 region has 14 residues. The V end lost 8 bases, the J end lost 6 bases, and 20 bases lay between the germline ends. This TCR derives from a human donor with multiple sclerosis. Sequences were obtained from CD4+ T cells from PBMCs. The chain links TRBV28 to TRBJ2-7; D is possibly TRBD2 (5 bases). Here the CDR3 reads CASGQGLPLREQYF. Written as DNA, the CDR3 is TGTGCCAGCGGTCAAGGACTCCCCCTCCGCGAGCAGTACTTC.